The entry below describes one T cell receptor (beta chain). The CDR3 covers 15 residues. The V segment lost 2 bases and the J segment 2 bases; nucleotides outside the gene matches: 3. Germline values: CDR1 SNHLY, CDR2 FYNNEI. Clones were sequenced by immunoSEQ multiplex PCR, and TCRdb holds only the in-frame ones, with some missing. Here the sample spans tens of thousands of clones, around nine tenths being singletons. The data derive from a study of blood T cell repertoires in COVID-19. The chain joins TRBV2 to TRBJ2-7; 10 bases align to TRBD1. The receptor's source is a human donor in a cohort sampled during active COVID-19. Sequencing used peripheral blood. CDR3 sequence (DNA): TGTGCCAGCAGTGAAAGTGGGACAGGGGCCTACGAGCAGTACTTC. Translating gives CASSESGTGAYEQYF. The entire variable domain, with the rest obtained from reference TRBV2 and TRBJ2-7, is as follows: EPEVTQTPSHQVTQMGQEVILRCVPISNHLYFYWYRQILGQKVEFLVSFYNNEISEKSEIFDDQFSVERPDGSNFTLKIRSTKLEDSAMYFCASSESGTGAYEQYFGPGTRLTVT.